Listed below are T cell receptor beta chains from one sample, sequenced in a study of Graves' ophthalmopathy and Graves' hyperthyroidism. In TCRdb, the multiplex PCR reads were re-called with MiXCR into one record per CDR3 protein. The sample lists about 210,000 distinct CDR3 sequences; 25% to 35% were seen once. Sequencing input: peripheral blood. The origin of the receptors is a man over 45 with Graves' ophthalmopathy. CDR3s include the opening cysteine and the closing phenylalanine or tryptophan. A D gene is named only where the DNA matches it firmly. Size is omitted from some rows. Given values are once, few, many or a class for expanded clones.

>many|.|TRBV5-1|TRBJ2-7
CASSIDRYEQYF
TGCGCCAGCAGCATCGACCGCTACGAGCAGTACTTC
>many|.|TRBV5-1|TRBJ2-7
CASRSDSYEQYF
TGCGCCAGCAGAAGTGATAGCTACGAGCAGTACTTC
>many|.|TRBV7-9|TRBJ1-2
CASSLSRNYGYTF
TGTGCCAGCAGCTTAAGCCGGAACTATGGCTACACCTTC
>many|.|TRBV10-3|TRBJ2-7
CAISESGPPIGVYEQYF
TGTGCCATCAGTGAGTCGGGCCCCCCCATTGGGGTCTACGAGCAGTACTTC
>many|.|TRBV25-1|TRBJ2-6
CASSPAGSSGANVLTF
TGTGCCAGCAGTCCGGCAGGGAGCTCTGGGGCCAACGTCCTGACTTTC
>many|TRBD1|TRBV28|TRBJ2-7
CASSFRGRRYEQYF
TGTGCCAGCAGTTTCAGGGGGCGACGCTACGAGCAGTACTTC
>many|TRBD2|TRBV27|TRBJ2-7
CASSRGETSGYEQYF
TGTGCCAGCAGTAGGGGGGAGACTAGCGGCTACGAGCAGTACTTC
>many|TRBD1|TRBV27|TRBJ1-5
CASSLDRDGQPQHF
TGTGCCAGCAGTTTAGACAGGGACGGTCAGCCCCAGCATTTT
>.|.|TRBV24-1|TRBJ2-5
CATGGRGARQETQYF
TGTGCCACCGGAGGGCGGGGAGCCCGACAAGAGACCCAGTACTTC
>.|TRBD2|TRBV6-2/TRBV6-3|TRBJ2-5
CATQLAGFLQETQYF
TGTGCCACACAGCTAGCGGGCTTCCTTCAAGAGACCCAGTACTTC
>many|TRBD2|TRBV12-3/TRBV12-4|TRBJ2-5
CASSPGLAEETQYF
TGTGCCAGCAGTCCGGGACTAGCGGAAGAGACCCAGTACTTC
>.|TRBD1|TRBV28|TRBJ2-5
CASSRRDREGWTQYF
TGTGCCAGCAGTCGTAGAGACAGGGAAGGGTGGACCCAGTACTTC
>many|.|TRBV29-1|TRBJ2-5
CSVEARGRTETQYF
TGCAGCGTTGAAGCCAGGGGACGGACGGAGACCCAGTACTTC
>.|TRBD2|TRBV6-1|TRBJ2-5
CASSEAVGLAGGPETQYF
TGTGCCAGCAGTGAAGCGGTTGGACTAGCGGGAGGGCCGGAGACCCAGTACTTC
>.|TRBD1|TRBV12-3/TRBV12-4|TRBJ1-1
CASRFRTGDTEAFF
TGTGCCAGCAGGTTCCGGACAGGGGACACTGAAGCTTTCTTT
>many|TRBD2|TRBV28|TRBJ2-7
CAISGGSYEQYF
TGTGCCATCTCGGGGGGCTCCTACGAGCAGTACTTC
>many|TRBD1|TRBV20-1|TRBJ1-1
CSARVYRDSVWTEAFF
TGCAGTGCTAGAGTATATAGGGACAGTGTTTGGACTGAAGCTTTCTTT
>many|TRBD1|TRBV12-3/TRBV12-4|TRBJ1-6
CASSDRQGGSPLHF
TGTGCCAGCAGTGACCGACAGGGCGGGTCACCCCTCCACTTT
>many|.|TRBV7-2|TRBJ2-5
CASSLAEQRETQYF
TGTGCCAGCAGCTTAGCGGAACAGCGAGAGACCCAGTACTTC
>many|TRBD2|TRBV2|TRBJ2-7
CASSEELAGVEEQYF
TGTGCCAGCAGTGAAGAACTAGCGGGGGTGGAGGAGCAGTACTTC
>.|TRBD2|TRBV27|TRBJ2-2
CASNGVAGVGAGELFF
TGTGCCAGCAACGGAGTAGCGGGCGTTGGGGCCGGGGAGCTGTTTTTT
>.|TRBD1|TRBV29-1|TRBJ1-6
CSAGQGENSPLHF
TGCAGCGCGGGACAGGGGGAAAATTCACCCCTCCACTTT
>many|.|TRBV28|TRBJ1-6
CASSLGLLNSPLHF
TGTGCCAGCAGTTTGGGTCTCCTTAATTCACCCCTCCACTTT
>many|.|TRBV20-1|TRBJ1-1
CSARHPHTEAFF
TGCAGTGCTAGACATCCCCACACTGAAGCTTTCTTT
>many|TRBD1|TRBV12-3/TRBV12-4|TRBJ1-1
CASSFRRTGNMNTEAFF
TGTGCCAGCAGTTTTCGTCGGACAGGGAACATGAACACTGAAGCTTTCTTT
>many|.|TRBV9|TRBJ2-7
CASSVVRSGETPDRYF
TGTGCCAGCAGCGTAGTGCGGTCGGGAGAGACTCCGGATCGGTACTTC
>many|TRBD2|TRBV28|TRBJ2-3
CATTHSGKWLGTDTQYF
TGTGCCACCACTCATAGCGGGAAATGGTTGGGGACAGATACGCAGTATTTT
>many|.|TRBV5-8|TRBJ2-7
CASSEYRGGYEQYF
TGTGCCAGCAGCGAGTACAGGGGGGGATACGAGCAGTACTTC
>.|TRBD1|TRBV11-2|TRBJ2-5
CASSLTGIEETQYF
TGTGCCAGCAGCCTGACAGGGATCGAAGAGACCCAGTACTTC
>.|.|TRBV6-5|TRBJ1-1
CASSSSGPRPPEAFF
TGTGCCAGCAGTTCATCTGGCCCGAGACCCCCTGAAGCTTTCTTT
>many|.|TRBV11-3|TRBJ1-1
CARGPWERGPEAFF
TGTGCCAGGGGTCCCTGGGAAAGGGGCCCTGAAGCTTTCTTT
>many|TRBD2|TRBV6-2/TRBV6-3|TRBJ2-5
CASSYSSGTRKTQYF
TGTGCCAGCAGTTACTCTAGCGGGACAAGGAAGACCCAGTACTTC
>many|.|TRBV29-1|TRBJ2-4
CSGVVGASDIQYF
TGCAGCGGAGTCGTGGGGGCTAGCGACATTCAGTACTTC
>.|.|TRBV6-1|TRBJ1-1
CASSEKGLAETFF
TGTGCCAGCAGTGAAAAGGGTCTCGCTGAAACTTTCTTT
>many|.|TRBV7-8|TRBJ2-7
CASSPGGQYEQYF
TGTGCCAGCAGCCCGGGCGGCCAATACGAGCAGTACTTC
>.|.|TRBV5-6|TRBJ2-7
CASSHDLSYEQYF
TGTGCCAGCAGCCATGACTTATCCTACGAGCAGTACTTC
>.|.|TRBV6-1|TRBJ1-1
CASTQPEAFF
TGTGCCAGCACCCAACCGGAAGCTTTCTTT
>many|.|TRBV7-3|TRBJ1-2
CASSEEGGYGYTF
TGTGCCAGCAGCGAGGAGGGGGGCTATGGCTACACCTTC
>few|.|TRBV2|TRBJ2-5
CASSPGGIFETQYF
TGTGCCAGCAGTCCCGGCGGTATATTCGAGACCCAGTACTTC
>many|.|TRBV2|TRBJ1-2
CASGTENYGYTF
TGTGCCAGCGGAACAGAAAACTATGGCTACACCTTC
>.|.|TRBV27|TRBJ1-1
CASSAGLTEAFF
TGTGCCAGCAGTGCAGGGCTCACTGAAGCTTTCTTT
>many|TRBD1|TRBV6-2/TRBV6-3|TRBJ1-2
CASSYRDSPNYGYTF
TGTGCCAGCAGTTACCGGGACAGCCCCAACTATGGCTACACCTTC
>many|TRBD2|TRBV12-3/TRBV12-4|TRBJ2-7
CASRGREGPYEQYF
TGTGCCAGCAGGGGGCGGGAGGGCCCCTACGAGCAGTACTTC
>many|.|TRBV27|TRBJ2-5
CASRPTEGETQYF
TGTGCCAGCAGACCAACCGAGGGAGAGACCCAGTACTTC
>.|TRBD1|TRBV7-9|TRBJ2-7
CASSSLTGGEQYF
TGTGCCAGCAGCTCTCTGACAGGGGGCGAGCAGTACTTC
>many|.|TRBV28|TRBJ1-6
CASSFDLFNNSPLHF
TGTGCCAGCAGTTTCGACCTATTTAATAATTCACCCCTCCACTTT
>many|.|TRBV12-3/TRBV12-4|TRBJ1-5
CASSFGEPQHF
TGTGCCAGCAGTTTCGGCGAGCCCCAGCATTTT